This T cell receptor beta chain was profiled in a study of metastatic and nonmetastatic thyroid tumors. Across the whole study: Repertoires from malignant and benign thyroid patients were compared across blood and tumor or nodule tissue.

This clone was seen ten or more times. TCRdb reprocessed the PCR reads via MiXCR. Among tens of thousands of clones listed, roughly 25% were seen once. CDR3 size: 17 residues. V lost 1 base, J lost 1 base, and 16 bases lay in between. Germline V gives CDR1 MNHEY, CDR2 SMNVEV (reference sequence). Thyroid surgery had not been preceded by any treatment in any patient. V usage is TRBV27 and J usage is TRBJ1-1; possible D gene TRBD1, 6 bases. The material sequenced was blood. This sequence originates from a female donor with papillary thyroid cancer or a benign thyroid nodule (not recorded which). Some clones in this sample may be carry-over from other donors' samples. The CDR3 protein is CASSLFQRGHKNTEAFF. The CDR3 bases are TGTGCCAGCAGTTTATTCCAACGGGGACATAAGAACACTGAAGCTTTCTTT.